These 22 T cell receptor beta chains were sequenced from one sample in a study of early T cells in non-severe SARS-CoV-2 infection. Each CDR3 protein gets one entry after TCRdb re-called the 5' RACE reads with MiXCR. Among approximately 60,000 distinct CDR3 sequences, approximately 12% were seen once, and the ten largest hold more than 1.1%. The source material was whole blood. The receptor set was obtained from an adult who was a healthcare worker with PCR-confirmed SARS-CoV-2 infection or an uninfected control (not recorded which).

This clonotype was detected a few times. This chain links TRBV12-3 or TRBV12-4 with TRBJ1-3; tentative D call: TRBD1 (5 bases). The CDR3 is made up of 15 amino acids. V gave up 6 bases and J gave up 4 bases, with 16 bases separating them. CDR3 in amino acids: CASSGTLMRGNTIYF. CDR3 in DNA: TGTGCCAGCAGCGGGACTTTAATGCGGGGAAACACCATATATTTT.

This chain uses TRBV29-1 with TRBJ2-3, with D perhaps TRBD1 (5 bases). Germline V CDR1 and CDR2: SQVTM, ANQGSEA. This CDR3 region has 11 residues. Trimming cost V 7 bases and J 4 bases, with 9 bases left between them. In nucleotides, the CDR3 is TGCAGCGGGGCAGGGCCAGATACGCAGTATTTT. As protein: CSGAGPDTQYF.

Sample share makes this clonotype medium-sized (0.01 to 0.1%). The DNA of the CDR3 is TGTGCCAGCAGTTACAAGAGCGAGCAGTACTTC. Protein: CASSYKSEQYF. The chain carries TRBV6-6 and TRBJ2-7; no firm D call. The CDR3 extends over 11 amino acids. Germline CDR1 is MNHNY and CDR2 is SVGAGI (reference sequence). Trimming removed 2 bases from V and 6 bases from J, with 5 bases in between.

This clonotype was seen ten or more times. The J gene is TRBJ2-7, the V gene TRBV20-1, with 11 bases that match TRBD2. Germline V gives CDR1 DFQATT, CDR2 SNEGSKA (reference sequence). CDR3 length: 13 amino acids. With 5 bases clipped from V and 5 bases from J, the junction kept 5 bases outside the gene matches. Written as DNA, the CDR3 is TGCAGTGCTTTGACGGGACTAGCGGACGAGCAGTACTTC. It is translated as CSALTGLADEQYF.

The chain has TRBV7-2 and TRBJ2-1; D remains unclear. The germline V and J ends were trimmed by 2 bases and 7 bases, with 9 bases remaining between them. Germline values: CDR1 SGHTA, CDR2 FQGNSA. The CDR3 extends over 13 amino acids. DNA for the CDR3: TGTGCCAGCAGCTTATGGACGGAGAATGAGCAGTTCTTC. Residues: CASSLWTENEQFF.

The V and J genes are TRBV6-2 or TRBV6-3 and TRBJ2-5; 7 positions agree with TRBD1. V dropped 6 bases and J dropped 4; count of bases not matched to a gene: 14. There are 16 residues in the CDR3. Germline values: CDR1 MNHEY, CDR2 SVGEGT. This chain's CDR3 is CASSTSTGAPVETQYF. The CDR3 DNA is TGTGCCAGCAGCACGTCCACAGGGGCCCCGGTAGAGACCCAGTACTTC.

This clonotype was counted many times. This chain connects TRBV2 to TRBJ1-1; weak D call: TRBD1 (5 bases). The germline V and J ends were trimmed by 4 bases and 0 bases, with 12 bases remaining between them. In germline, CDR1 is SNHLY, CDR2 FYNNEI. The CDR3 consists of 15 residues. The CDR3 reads CASSGGRKLNTEAFF. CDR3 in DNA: TGTGCCAGCAGTGGGGGCAGAAAATTGAACACTGAAGCTTTCTTT.

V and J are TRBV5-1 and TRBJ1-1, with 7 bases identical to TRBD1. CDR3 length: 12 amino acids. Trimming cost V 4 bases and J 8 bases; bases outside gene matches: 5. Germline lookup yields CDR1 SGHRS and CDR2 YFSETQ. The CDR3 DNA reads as TGCGCCAGCAGCCAGGGACAGCCGGAAGCTTTCTTT. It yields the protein CASSQGQPEAFF.

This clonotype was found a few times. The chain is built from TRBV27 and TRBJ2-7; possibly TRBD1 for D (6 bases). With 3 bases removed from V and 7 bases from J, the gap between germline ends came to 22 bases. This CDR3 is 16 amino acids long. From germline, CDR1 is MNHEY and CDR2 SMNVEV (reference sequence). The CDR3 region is CASSFNPRQVSGEQYF. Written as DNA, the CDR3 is TGTGCCAGCAGTTTTAACCCCAGACAGGTGTCGGGGGAGCAGTACTTC.

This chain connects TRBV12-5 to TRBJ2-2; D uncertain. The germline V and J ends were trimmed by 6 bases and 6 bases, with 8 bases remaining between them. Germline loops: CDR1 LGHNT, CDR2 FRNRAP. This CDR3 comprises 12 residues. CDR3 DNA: TGTGCTAGTGGGCATTTAGCCGGGGAGCTGTTTTTT. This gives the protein CASGHLAGELFF.

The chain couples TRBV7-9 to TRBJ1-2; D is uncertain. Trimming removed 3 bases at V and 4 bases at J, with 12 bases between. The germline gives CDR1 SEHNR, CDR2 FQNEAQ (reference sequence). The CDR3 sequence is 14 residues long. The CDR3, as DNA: TGTGCCAGCAGCTTTTTGGAGGGAACCTATGGCTACACCTTC. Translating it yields CASSFLEGTYGYTF.

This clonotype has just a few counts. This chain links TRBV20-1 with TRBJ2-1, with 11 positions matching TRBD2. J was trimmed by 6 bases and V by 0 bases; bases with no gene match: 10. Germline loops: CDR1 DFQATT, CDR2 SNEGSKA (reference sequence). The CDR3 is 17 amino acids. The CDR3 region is CSARDGGLAEVFNEQFF. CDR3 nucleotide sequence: TGCAGTGCTAGAGATGGGGGACTAGCGGAGGTCTTCAATGAGCAGTTCTTC.

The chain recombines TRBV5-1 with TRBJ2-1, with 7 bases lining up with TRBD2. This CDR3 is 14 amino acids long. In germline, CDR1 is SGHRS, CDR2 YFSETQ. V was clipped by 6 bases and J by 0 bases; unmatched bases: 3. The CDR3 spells CASTGGGSYNEQFF. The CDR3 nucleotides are TGCGCCAGCACCGGCGGGGGCTCCTACAATGAGCAGTTCTTC.

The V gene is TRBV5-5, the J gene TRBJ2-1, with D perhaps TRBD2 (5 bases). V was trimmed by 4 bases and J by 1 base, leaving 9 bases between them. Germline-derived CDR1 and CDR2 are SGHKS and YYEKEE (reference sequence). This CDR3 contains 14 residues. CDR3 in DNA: TGTGCCAGCAGCAGCGGTAGGTCCTACAATGAGCAGTTCTTC. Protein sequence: CASSSGRSYNEQFF.

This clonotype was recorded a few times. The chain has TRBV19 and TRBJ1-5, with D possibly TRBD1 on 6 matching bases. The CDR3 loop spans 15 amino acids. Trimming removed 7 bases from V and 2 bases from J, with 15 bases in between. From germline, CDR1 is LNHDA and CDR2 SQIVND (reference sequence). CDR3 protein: CASTRPGGGNQPQHF. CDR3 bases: TGTGCCAGTACCCGCCCCGGGGGCGGCAATCAGCCCCAGCATTTT.

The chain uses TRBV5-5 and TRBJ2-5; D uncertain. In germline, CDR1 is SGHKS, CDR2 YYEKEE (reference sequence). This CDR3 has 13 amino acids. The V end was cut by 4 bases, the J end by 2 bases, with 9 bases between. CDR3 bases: TGTGCCAGCAGCAACGACGTACAAGAGACCCAGTACTTC. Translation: CASSNDVQETQYF.

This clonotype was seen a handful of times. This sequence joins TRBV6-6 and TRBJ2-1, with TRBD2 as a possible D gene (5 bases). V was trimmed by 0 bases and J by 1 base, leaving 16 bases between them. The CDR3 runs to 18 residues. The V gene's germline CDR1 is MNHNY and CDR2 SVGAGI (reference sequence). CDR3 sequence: CASSYSKRLPASYNEQFF. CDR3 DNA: TGTGCCAGCAGTTACTCGAAGCGGCTCCCAGCTTCCTACAATGAGCAGTTCTTC.

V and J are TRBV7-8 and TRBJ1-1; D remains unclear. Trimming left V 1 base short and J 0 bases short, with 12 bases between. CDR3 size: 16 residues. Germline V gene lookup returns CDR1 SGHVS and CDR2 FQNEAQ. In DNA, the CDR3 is TGTGCCAGCAGCTTAGGACAACCGGGGATGAACACTGAAGCTTTCTTT. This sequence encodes CASSLGQPGMNTEAFF.

This CDR3 reads CATSRVRGQTLEQYF. CDR3 in DNA: TGTGCCACCAGCAGAGTGCGGGGACAGACCCTTGAGCAGTACTTC. The chain couples TRBV15 to TRBJ2-7; tentative D call: TRBD1 (7 bases). V gave up 1 base and J gave up 7 bases, with 17 bases separating them. Germline values: CDR1 LNHNV, CDR2 YYDKDF (reference sequence). The CDR3 runs 15 residues.

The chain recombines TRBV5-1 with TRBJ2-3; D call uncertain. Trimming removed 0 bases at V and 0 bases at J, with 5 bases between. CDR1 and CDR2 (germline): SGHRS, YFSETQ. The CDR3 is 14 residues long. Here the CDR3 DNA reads TGCGCCAGCAGCTTGGACTATAGCACAGATACGCAGTATTTT. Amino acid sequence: CASSLDYSTDTQYF.

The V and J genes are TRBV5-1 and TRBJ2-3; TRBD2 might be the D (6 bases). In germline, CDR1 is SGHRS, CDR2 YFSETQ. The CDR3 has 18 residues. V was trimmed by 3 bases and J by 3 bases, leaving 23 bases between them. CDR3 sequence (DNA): TGCGCCAGCAGCTCCCGCGGCCGGGGGAGGACGCGTACAGATACGCAGTATTTT. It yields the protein CASSSRGRGRTRTDTQYF.

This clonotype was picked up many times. The CDR3 sequence is CASSLVGQGYPPYEQYF. The CDR3, as DNA: TGCGCCAGCAGCTTGGTGGGGCAGGGCTATCCCCCCTACGAGCAGTACTTC. The chain carries TRBV5-1 and TRBJ2-7, with D possibly matching TRBD1 (5 bases). Per germline, CDR1 SGHRS and CDR2 YFSETQ. V was shortened by 0 bases and J by 2 bases, with 18 bases between the two germline ends. This CDR3 region has 17 residues.